This T cell receptor beta chain was recovered during a study of T cells in narcolepsy. V was clipped by 5 bases and J by 5 bases; unmatched bases: 6. This CDR3 has 14 residues. Germline V gives CDR1 SGHRS, CDR2 YFSETQ. Clones were sequenced by immunoSEQ multiplex PCR, and TCRdb holds only the in-frame ones, with some missing. Here the sample spans 27,000 or so clones, roughly 80% being singletons. This sequence originates from a human donor with narcolepsy. The sequencing sample was made of CD45RA- memory CD4+ T cells from PBMCs. V gene TRBV5-1 combines with J gene TRBJ2-7, with 11 bases matching TRBD1. In nucleotides, the CDR3 is TGCGCCAGCAGTTTCTGGACAGGGGGCAACGAGCAGTACTTC. Its protein product is CASSFWTGGNEQYF.